The 9 T cell receptor beta chains below were found in one sample sequenced in a study of type 1 regulatory T cells. Their target antigens are unknown. TCRdb re-called the reads with MiXCR, one entry per CDR3 protein. Found here are 60,000 to 70,000 distinct CDR3 sequences, just under 50% of them singletons; the top ten hold approximately 2%. What was sequenced was cultured non-Tr1 T cells, either the whole culture or a sorted T cell fraction (not recorded which). The receptors were gathered from a human donor in good health.

The chain recombines TRBV11-1 with TRBJ2-6; 10 nucleotides agree with TRBD1. Germline loops: CDR1 SGHAT, CDR2 FQDESV (reference sequence). V lost 6 bases and J lost 0; bases outside the gene matches: 2. The CDR3 covers 16 residues. CDR3 residues: CASRGTGVSGANVLTF. The CDR3 DNA is TGTGCCAGCAGAGGGACAGGGGTCTCTGGGGCCAACGTCCTGACTTTC.

About this clonotype itself: The junction and the germline gene differ at one end; a read error may be behind it. The chain couples TRBV6-2 or TRBV6-3 to TRBJ1-1; TRBD1 aligns across 8 bases. Germline CDR1 and CDR2: MNHEY and SVGEGT. CDR3 size: 14 residues. The CDR3 sequence is CTSSYGQGRTEAFF. DNA of the CDR3: TGTACCAGCAGTTACGGACAGGGTCGGACTGAAGCTTTCTTT.

The rearrangement joins TRBV27 to TRBJ1-1; a weak D match, TRBD1 (5 bases). The CDR3 has 14 amino acids. V gave up 4 bases and J gave up 1 base, with 10 bases separating them. The V gene's germline CDR1 is MNHEY and CDR2 SMNVEV (reference sequence). The CDR3 here is CASSSLDRNTEAFF. The CDR3 DNA reads as TGTGCCAGCAGTTCCCTCGACAGGAACACTGAAGCTTTCTTT.

V and J are TRBV7-9 and TRBJ2-3; D is uncertain. Per germline, CDR1 SEHNR and CDR2 FQNEAQ (reference sequence). V was clipped by 1 base and J by 1 base, with 6 bases between them. CDR3 size: 14 residues. The DNA for the CDR3 is TGTGCCAGCAGCTTAGATCCCCGCACAGATACGCAGTATTTT. Translated, it gives CASSLDPRTDTQYF.

V is TRBV2 and J is TRBJ2-1; 8 nucleotides match TRBD2. V lost 4 bases and J lost 0; bases outside the gene matches: 2. CDR3 length: 15 residues. Germline CDR1 SNHLY, CDR2 FYNNEI. The CDR3 DNA reads TGTGCCAGCAGTGCCAGCGGGAGCTCCTACAATGAGCAGTTCTTC. As protein: CASSASGSSYNEQFF. Complete variable domain (other parts from reference TRBV2 and TRBJ2-1): EPEVTQTPSHQVTQMGQEVILRCVPISNHLYFYWYRQILGQKVEFLVSFYNNEISEKSEIFDDQFSVERPDGSNFTLKIRSTKLEDSAMYFCASSASGSSYNEQFFGPGTRLTVL.

This clonotype was picked up a small number of times. The rearrangement links TRBV7-2 to TRBJ1-1; D may be TRBD1 (5 bases). Per germline, CDR1 SGHTA and CDR2 FQGNSA. This CDR3 comprises 15 residues. V lost 6 bases, J lost 3 bases, and 17 bases lay in between. The CDR3 loop is CASRFRGGEHTEAFF. The CDR3 DNA reads as TGTGCCAGCAGATTTCGGGGGGGGGAACACACTGAAGCTTTCTTT.

The J gene is TRBJ2-3, the V gene TRBV2, with D perhaps being TRBD1 or TRBD2 (5 bases each). The CDR3 is made up of 13 amino acids. The V end was cut by 8 bases, the J end by 1 base, with 10 bases between. In germline, CDR1 is SNHLY, CDR2 FYNNEI. CDR3 region: CASRDGGTDTQYF. The CDR3 DNA follows: TGTGCCAGCCGGGACGGAGGCACAGATACGCAGTATTTT.

In its sample, this clonotype was seen a few times. The V and J genes are TRBV5-1 and TRBJ1-6; no clear D gene. This CDR3 has 17 amino acids. V lost 4 bases and J lost 9, with 23 bases in between. Germline CDR1 and CDR2: SGHRS and YFSETQ. The CDR3, as DNA: TGCGCCAGCAGCCTTGATGCGGTTGCCGTAATAAGTTCACCCCTCCACTTT. It codes for CASSLDAVAVISSPLHF.

CDR3 coding DNA: TGTGCCATCAGTGTTGGAGGAACAGGGAGATTGGGGGAGACCCAGTACTTC. Translating gives CAISVGGTGRLGETQYF. The chain uses TRBV10-3 and TRBJ2-5; perhaps TRBD1 as D (6 bases). Trimming took off 4 bases at V and 5 bases at J, with 23 bases between the two ends. The germline V gene has CDR1 ENHRY and CDR2 SYGVKD. The CDR3 sequence is 17 residues long.